This is a list of T cell receptor beta chains from one sample in a study of cytomegalovirus exposure and HLA in healthy donors. The method was immunoSEQ multiplex PCR; TCRdb's version includes in-frame clones alone and lacks a portion of them. Of 200,000 to 250,000 clones in the sample, approximately 79% are singletons; the top ten hold around 1.7%. The material sequenced was PBMCs. The receptors were sampled from a man aged 45-60 years in good health and CMV-seronegative. Both conserved end residues are part of each CDR3. The D gene is left open where the match is weak. Rows give clone size only sometimes, using once, few, many, or a class for an expanded clone.

DNA: TGCAGCGTTGGGACAGGTTACACTGAAGCTTTCTTT; CDR3: CSVGTGYTEAFF; V: TRBV29-1; J: TRBJ1-1; size: -; D: TRBD1
DNA: TGTGCCACCAGCAGAGGGGGCCCCTACAATGAGCAGTTCTTC; CDR3: CATSRGGPYNEQFF; V: TRBV15; J: TRBJ2-1; size: -; D: -
DNA: TGTGCCTGGGGACCGGGACTAGCCTACAATGAGCAGTTCTTC; CDR3: CAWGPGLAYNEQFF; V: TRBV30; J: TRBJ2-1; size: -; D: TRBD2
DNA: TGTGCCAGCAGCCTTGGGGCAGGCCAAGAGACCCAGTACTTC; CDR3: CASSLGAGQETQYF; V: TRBV13; J: TRBJ2-5; size: -; D: -
DNA: TGTGCCAGTAGGCGGGACAGGGGGGGGACCGGGGAGCTGTTTTTT; CDR3: CASRRDRGGTGELFF; V: TRBV19; J: TRBJ2-2; size: -; D: TRBD1
DNA: TGTGCCAGCAGTGGGCGGGACAGGACCATAGCCAAAAACATTCAGTACTTC; CDR3: CASSGRDRTIAKNIQYF; V: TRBV2; J: TRBJ2-4; size: -; D: TRBD1
DNA: TGTGCCAGCAGCGACAGGGTTTGGAACACCGGGGAGCTGTTTTTT; CDR3: CASSDRVWNTGELFF; V: TRBV9; J: TRBJ2-2; size: once; D: -
DNA: TGTGCCAGCAGGCGGGAGTTAACCTACGAGCAGTACTTC; CDR3: CASRRELTYEQYF; V: TRBV11-2; J: TRBJ2-7; size: few; D: TRBD2
DNA: TGTGCCAGCAGTTTAATGTATCGTGGGACAGGGCTAACTATATCTTCCTACGAGCAGTACTTC; CDR3: CASSLMYRGTGLTISSYEQYF; V: TRBV27; J: TRBJ2-7; size: -; D: TRBD1
DNA: TGCGCCAGCAGACGGCTAGCGGGTGACGACAATGAGCAGTTCTTC; CDR3: CASRRLAGDDNEQFF; V: TRBV5-1; J: TRBJ2-1; size: -; D: TRBD2
DNA: TGTGCCTGGAGCGGGGGACTCGGTCGGCAAGAGACCCAGTACTTC; CDR3: CAWSGGLGRQETQYF; V: TRBV30; J: TRBJ2-5; size: -; D: -
DNA: TGTGCCAGCAGTTACTTACAGGGGGCGCAGACTGAAGCTTTCTTT; CDR3: CASSYLQGAQTEAFF; V: TRBV6-5; J: TRBJ1-1; size: few; D: TRBD1
DNA: TGCAGCGTTGAAAGACTAACGGAGACCCAGTACTTC; CDR3: CSVERLTETQYF; V: TRBV29-1; J: TRBJ2-5; size: -; D: -
DNA: TGTGCCAGCAGCTCAAGCGCTACATCGCCCCAGCATTTT; CDR3: CASSSSATSPQHF; V: TRBV7-6; J: TRBJ1-5; size: -; D: -
DNA: TGTGCCAGCAGCATTGGGGACATCAGTCCTGGAAACACCATATATTTT; CDR3: CASSIGDISPGNTIYF; V: TRBV28; J: TRBJ1-3; size: -; D: -
DNA: TGTGCCAGCAGCGCGGGACAGGTCACCTCTGGAAACACCATATATTTT; CDR3: CASSAGQVTSGNTIYF; V: TRBV9; J: TRBJ1-3; size: -; D: TRBD1
DNA: TGTGCCAGCAGTGATAGGGACTCTTGCCACTACGAGCAGTACTTC; CDR3: CASSDRDSCHYEQYF; V: TRBV6-4; J: TRBJ2-7; size: -; D: -
DNA: TGTGCCAGCAGTCGTGGGACAGGGGATGAAGCTTTCTTT; CDR3: CASSRGTGDEAFF; V: TRBV6-5; J: TRBJ1-1; size: -; D: TRBD1
DNA: TGTGCCAGCAGCCAAGAATGGGCTAGCGCAGAGACCCAGTACTTC; CDR3: CASSQEWASAETQYF; V: TRBV4-2; J: TRBJ2-5; size: -; D: -
DNA: TGTGCCAGCAGTCGTAAGGGGACTAGCGACTACAATGAGCAGTTCTTC; CDR3: CASSRKGTSDYNEQFF; V: TRBV11-2; J: TRBJ2-1; size: -; D: TRBD2
DNA: TGCGCCAGCAGCCAAGTTGTGAGGACAGCTAATAATTCACCCCTCCACTTT; CDR3: CASSQVVRTANNSPLHF; V: TRBV4-1; J: TRBJ1-6; size: -; D: -
DNA: TGTGCCAGCTCACTAACGGCCGGGACAACAAAAGCGAGTGGAAACACCATATATTTT; CDR3: CASSLTAGTTKASGNTIYF; V: TRBV18; J: TRBJ1-3; size: -; D: -
DNA: TGCGCCAGCAGCCAAGAACGGCAGGCTATTAATTCACCCCTCCACTTT; CDR3: CASSQERQAINSPLHF; V: TRBV4-1; J: TRBJ1-6; size: few; D: -
DNA: TGTGCCAGCAGCCTGCTAGCGGGAGCGATCAACGAGCAGTACTTC; CDR3: CASSLLAGAINEQYF; V: TRBV7-8; J: TRBJ2-7; size: -; D: TRBD2
DNA: TGTGCCAGCAGTGATAGCTTACAGCCCCAGCATTTT; CDR3: CASSDSLQPQHF; V: TRBV2; J: TRBJ1-5; size: few; D: -
DNA: TGCAGCGTCGGGGGGGGTTTGGGCGGAAAACTGTTTTTT; CDR3: CSVGGGLGGKLFF; V: TRBV29-1; J: TRBJ1-4; size: once; D: -
DNA: TGTGCCAGTAGTATAGGTCAACCCACAGGCACAGATACGCAGTATTTT; CDR3: CASSIGQPTGTDTQYF; V: TRBV19; J: TRBJ2-3; size: -; D: -
DNA: TGTGCCAGCAGCTTGGGTAGACGGGATGAAAAACTGTTTTTT; CDR3: CASSLGRRDEKLFF; V: TRBV5-5; J: TRBJ1-4; size: -; D: -
DNA: TGTGCCAGCAAGTCTCGAGAGGGGAACACTGAAGCTTTCTTT; CDR3: CASKSREGNTEAFF; V: TRBV6-4; J: TRBJ1-1; size: -; D: -
DNA: TGTGCCAGCAGCCGGAGGCAGGAGAACACTGAAGCTTTCTTT; CDR3: CASSRRQENTEAFF; V: TRBV6-6; J: TRBJ1-1; size: -; D: -
DNA: TGTGCCAGCAGTATTGGACAGGGGCTCGAGCAGTACTTC; CDR3: CASSIGQGLEQYF; V: TRBV28; J: TRBJ2-7; size: -; D: TRBD1
DNA: TGTGCCAGCAGTGCGGGATACACAGATACGCAGTATTTT; CDR3: CASSAGYTDTQYF; V: TRBV2; J: TRBJ2-3; size: few; D: -
DNA: TGTGCCTGGAGTGGGACAACCTATGGCTACACCTTC; CDR3: CAWSGTTYGYTF; V: TRBV30; J: TRBJ1-2; size: -; D: -
DNA: TGTGCCAGCATCCCGACTAGCGGAGCAGGTTATGAGCAGTTCTTC; CDR3: CASIPTSGAGYEQFF; V: TRBV25-1; J: TRBJ2-1; size: -; D: TRBD2
DNA: TGTGCCAGCAGCTTGGCCATGGGACAGGGGGCCCCTGAAGCTTTCTTT; CDR3: CASSLAMGQGAPEAFF; V: TRBV5-8; J: TRBJ1-1; size: few; D: TRBD1
DNA: TGTGCCAGCAGTTCCCCTAGCGGGAGGGCCTACGAGCAGTACTTC; CDR3: CASSSPSGRAYEQYF; V: TRBV27; J: TRBJ2-7; size: -; D: TRBD2
DNA: TGTGCCAGCAGTTCCGGGACTAGCGGTTACACCGGGGAGCTGTTTTTT; CDR3: CASSSGTSGYTGELFF; V: TRBV27; J: TRBJ2-2; size: -; D: TRBD2
DNA: TGTGCCAGCAGCGGAGGGTATAGCAATCAGCCCCAGCATTTT; CDR3: CASSGGYSNQPQHF; V: TRBV9; J: TRBJ1-5; size: -; D: -
DNA: TGTGCCAGCACTCCCCAGCGGCCTACCTACAATGAGCAGTTCTTC; CDR3: CASTPQRPTYNEQFF; V: TRBV6-5; J: TRBJ2-1; size: -; D: -
DNA: TGCGCCAGCAGAATTAGCGGGCCCCAAGAGACCCAGTACTTC; CDR3: CASRISGPQETQYF; V: TRBV5-1; J: TRBJ2-5; size: few; D: TRBD2
DNA: TGTGCCAGCAGTGACCAGACAGGGTTGGGAAACACCATATATTTT; CDR3: CASSDQTGLGNTIYF; V: TRBV6-1; J: TRBJ1-3; size: -; D: TRBD1